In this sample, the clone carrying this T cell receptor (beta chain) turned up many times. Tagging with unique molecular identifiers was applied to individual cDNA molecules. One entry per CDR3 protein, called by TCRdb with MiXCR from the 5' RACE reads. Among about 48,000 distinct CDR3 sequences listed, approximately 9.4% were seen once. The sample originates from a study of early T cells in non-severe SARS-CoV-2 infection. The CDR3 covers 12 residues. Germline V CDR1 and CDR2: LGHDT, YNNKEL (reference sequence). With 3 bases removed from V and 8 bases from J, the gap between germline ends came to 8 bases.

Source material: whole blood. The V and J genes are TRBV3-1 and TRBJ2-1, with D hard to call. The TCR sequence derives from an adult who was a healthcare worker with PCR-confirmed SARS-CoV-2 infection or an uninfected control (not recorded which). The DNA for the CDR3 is TGTGCCAGCAGCCATCGGTGGCATGAGCAGTTCTTC. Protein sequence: CASSHRWHEQFF.